This T cell receptor beta chain emerged from a study of a mutant IDH1 vaccine in newly diagnosed glioma. Study summary: Initiation of the vaccine course occurred 4-6 weeks after radiotherapy alone, or alongside temozolomide cycles. Previous care, which was radiotherapy, temozolomide, or both, most often involved both.

Study results and limitations: Pseudoprogression appears to have had no connection to changes in top peripheral T cell clonotypes.

Documented time point: week 23, last vaccination. The content of each vaccine dose was 300 ug of mutant IDH1 20-mer peptide, and topical imiquimod accompanied it. Every donor had a new WHO grade 3 or 4 astrocytoma that was IDH1-mutant, with loss of nuclear ATRX. Using immunoSEQ multiplex PCR, the repertoire was profiled, and TCRdb retains in-frame clones only, with some absent. Among about 82,000 clones listed, around 85% were seen once. CDR1 and CDR2 (germline): SGHDT, YYEEEE. Trimming cost V 4 bases and J 4 bases; bases outside gene matches: 6. The CDR3 is made up of 15 amino acids. Comments on this clone: Antigen: not known.

The rearrangement joins TRBV5-6 to TRBJ1-2, with 11 positions matching TRBD1. This receptor was obtained from a young man with glioma. Some clones in this sample may be carry-over from other donors' samples. The specimen was PBMCs, collected from a glioma patient whose treatment included an IDH1 peptide vaccine. The chain's CDR3 is CASSVPGQGGYGYTF. The CDR3, as DNA: TGTGCCAGCAGCGTACCGGGACAGGGGGGCTATGGCTACACCTTC. The full variable domain, in which reference TRBV5-6 and TRBJ1-2 provide the parts outside the CDR3, is DAGVTQSPTHLIKTRGQQVTLRCSPKSGHDTVSWYQQALGQGPQFIFQYYEEEERQRGNFPDRFSGHQFPNYSSELNVNALLLGDSALYLCASSVPGQGGYGYTFGSGTRLTVV.